This T cell receptor beta chain originates from a study of blood T cell repertoires in COVID-19 (dated by TCRdb to 2018 to 2021). Regarding the research as a whole: The collaborator samples originated in the United States, Italy and Spain and spanned the acute and convalescent phases of COVID-19. The material from the prospective study consisted of cDNA or gDNA derived from T cells, B-cell-depleted T cells, or PBMCs. The dataset comprised deeply sampled blood TCRbeta repertoires from subjects exposed to, actively infected with, or recovered from COVID-19. The repertoires were made available in a free public database intended to serve as a resource for research on the immune response to SARS-CoV-2. The samples were drawn from the first 160 participants of the ongoing ImmuneRACE study and from 1,254 subjects provided by 6 global collaborators. The sample metadata nearly always contained a de-identified subject ID, COVID-19 status, age in years and sex. HLA class I and class II types, where available, came from metadata supplied by the sample provider rather than from assay-based typing.

On the study overall, not on this receptor specifically: The quantity of clinical and demographic metadata differed by source and by participant and was supplied without curation.

TCRbeta CDR3 regions were amplified from genomic DNA using the immunoSEQ Assay, a bias-controlled multiplex PCR. The study's processing was this. The number of nucleated cells in each sample was estimated from the amplification of reference gene primers within the assay. Sequence reads were collapsed and filtered to measure the absolute abundance of every unique TCRbeta CDR3 rearrangement. Productive Simpson clonality was computed per sample as the square root of Simpson's diversity index over productive rearrangements. TCRdb retrieved this table from immuneACCESS and kept in-frame rearrangements only. Not all clones are present; in checked studies, unresolved V genes account for under half, and no reason is known for the remainder. V and J calls and clone size are those listed in that table; D and trimming were worked out from the DNA. The table for this sample lists tens of thousands of clones; 90% of them were counted only once. Together, the top ten hold approximately 8% of the sample.

For CDR1 and CDR2, the germline V gene (reference sequence) lists LGHDT and YNNKEL. Including the terminal cysteine and phenylalanine, the CDR3 comprises 15 residues. Only CDR3 DNA remains: 45 bases, in frame from the first base. V is pared back by 0 bases and J by 1 base, with 7 bases lying between the germline termini. The collaborating institutions used their own protocols to collect whole blood in K2EDTA tubes. For TCRbeta analysis, collaborators shipped samples in one of three forms: frozen whole blood, isolated PBMCs, or DNA extracted from either of those sample types. Concerning this clone itself: The clone's antigen remains unknown. Per-base qualities were not stored, and no clone one base away is much larger.

The rearrangement joined TRBV3-1 (or the pseudogene TRBV3-2) to TRBJ2-1; the D gene assignment is ambiguous. Material: peripheral blood. This clonotype originated in a man between 65 and 85 years old with active or convalescent COVID-19. The bases are TGTGCCAGCAGCCAAGATCGGTTATCCTACAATGAGCAGTTCTTC. Its protein is CASSQDRLSYNEQFF.